This TCR beta chain is from a study of shared clonotypes between healthy human individuals. Overall study findings and caveats: About 5% of naive CD4 clonotypes were common to a few donors.

Those who donated, Caucasian adults without exception, all lived in Nashville, Tennessee. Both subsets, CD45RA+ naive and CD45RA-negative memory, were split from the CD4+ cells. About this clone: Its antigen is unknown.

CDR1 is MNHEY and CDR2 is SMNVEV in the germline V gene (reference sequence). The CDR3 extends over 13 amino acids. Deletions cut 5 bases from V and 11 bases from J, with 13 bases between. Generated by immunoSEQ multiplex PCR, the TCRdb table keeps only in-frame clones and is missing some. This table has some 1 million clones, approximately 70% appearing once. The chain carries TRBV27 and TRBJ1-6; no clear D. This sequence was found in a man between 18 and 35 years old in good health. The sample comprised memory CD4+ T cells sorted from blood. Noted subset: CD45RA-negative fraction. CDR3 nucleotides: TGTGCCAGCAGTGTAGTAGGGCCTGCACCCCTCCACTTT. Translating gives CASSVVGPAPLHF.